Shown below are 3 T cell receptor beta chains from a single sample sequenced in a study of metastatic and nonmetastatic thyroid tumors. TCRdb reassembled clones from the PCR reads with MiXCR. The sample yields about 46,000 clones, under 30% seen once. Each patient came to thyroid surgery without any prior treatment (of any kind). The specimen was blood. The receptors were sampled from a male donor with papillary thyroid cancer or a benign thyroid nodule (not recorded which). Some clones in this sample may be carry-over from other donors' samples.

There are a few counts of this clone. V and J are TRBV4-1 and TRBJ2-7; 7 bases line up with TRBD2. The V gene end was trimmed by 0 bases and the J gene end by 5 bases; junction bases not matched to a gene: 4. Germline values: CDR1 MGHRA, CDR2 YSYEKL. The CDR3 spans 14 residues. CDR3 coding DNA: TGCGCCAGCAGCCAAGATCGGGGGACTAACGAGCAGTACTTC. It is translated as CASSQDRGTNEQYF.

Many counts were recorded for this clone. This rearrangement joins TRBV27 to TRBJ2-3; TRBD1 matches 7 bases. V lost 5 bases, J lost 3 bases, and 2 bases stayed unmatched. Germline V gene sequence: CDR1 MNHEY, CDR2 SMNVEV (reference sequence). This CDR3 region has 13 residues. CDR3 DNA: TGTGCCAGCAGTGCCAGGGGGACAGATACGCAGTATTTT. It translates to CASSARGTDTQYF.

This clone was recorded at least ten times. CDR3 protein: CASSVNPGGSQETQYF. The CDR3 DNA is TGTGCCAGCAGCGTCAACCCGGGAGGCTCGCAGGAGACCCAGTACTTC. The V and J genes are TRBV9 and TRBJ2-5, with TRBD2 matching 7 bases. J was trimmed by 5 bases and V by 2 bases; bases with no gene match: 12. This CDR3 is built from 16 residues. The germline gives CDR1 SGDLS, CDR2 YYNGEE. The whole variable domain, filled in from reference TRBV9 and TRBJ2-5, reads DSGVTQTPKHLITATGQRVTLRCSPRSGDLSVYWYQQSLDQGLQFLIQYYNGEERAKGNILERFSAQQFPDLHSELNLSSLELGDSALYFCASSVNPGGSQETQYFGPGTRLLVL.